This TCR beta chain was observed in a study of T-cell reconstitution after alpha-beta-depleted transplantation in children. Preparation of the TCRbeta library involved a method that used unique molecular identifiers. TCRdb recomputed calls from the PCR reads with MiXCR, one row per CDR3 protein. The sample contains about half a million distinct CDR3 sequences, approximately 12% of which appear only once. Ten or more counts support this clonotype. The germline CDR1 and CDR2 sequences are SGHRS and YFSETQ. The CDR3 totals 14 residues. The V end lost 7 bases, the J end lost 2 bases, and 10 bases lay between the germline ends.

This chain joins TRBV5-1 and TRBJ2-6; D may be TRBD2 (5 bases). The sequencing here drew on PBMCs from the stem cell graft donor, taken from the stem cell graft. The source is a human donor who donated a stem cell graft to a child with combined immunodeficiency. CDR3 DNA: TGCGCCAGCTCACCGGGGACTGGGGCCAACGTCCTGACTTTC. This encodes CASSPGTGANVLTF.